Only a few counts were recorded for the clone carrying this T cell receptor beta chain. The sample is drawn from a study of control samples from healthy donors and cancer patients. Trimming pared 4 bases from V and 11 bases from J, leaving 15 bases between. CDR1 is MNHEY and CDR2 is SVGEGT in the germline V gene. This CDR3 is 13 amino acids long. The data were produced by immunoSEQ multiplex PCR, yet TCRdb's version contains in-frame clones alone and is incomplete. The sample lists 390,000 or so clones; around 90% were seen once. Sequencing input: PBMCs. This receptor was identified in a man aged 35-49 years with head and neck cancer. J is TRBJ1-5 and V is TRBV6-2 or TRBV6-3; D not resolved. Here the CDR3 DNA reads TGTGCCAGCAGTTCCTCCTCCCCTTCTGCCCAGCATTTT. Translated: CASSSSSPSAQHF.